Here is one T cell receptor beta chain with its context. It has no known antigen specificity. Base qualities were left out, and no much larger clone turns up one base away. Bone marrow was aspirated after transplant from the posterior iliac crest or another site chosen by the physician. The sample comes from a study of graft-versus-host responses after intestinal transplantation (dated by TCRdb to the early 2020s). Notes on the research overall: Multivisceral, liver-intestinal, or isolated intestinal transplants were received by the recipients. Donor T cell macrochimerism was defined as a peak of at least 4% donor T cells among recipient peripheral blood mononuclear cells. A cohort of 24 intestinal transplant recipients, including one retransplant, was enrolled, and 3 patients lacking pretransplant specimens were excluded. Every recipient was given anti-thymocyte globulin induction, then maintenance tacrolimus and steroids for 2 to 3 years. After intestinal transplantation, graft-versus-host and host-versus-graft alloreactive T cell clones in the graft, circulation and bone marrow were tracked using bulk TCR-beta CDR3 sequencing. Samples from a few later patients were sequenced in-house on an Illumina MiSeq with MiXCR processing rather than by the commercial service. Alloreactive clones were identified by sequencing pre-transplant mixed lymphocyte reaction products and comparing them with unstimulated pre-transplant donor and recipient T cells. Overall study outcomes, separate from this receptor: Early after transplant, declines in HvG clones were associated with peak levels of circulating GvH clones. GvH clones were found in recipient bone marrow, and some of the GvH clones appeared earlier in ileal mucosa or blood, which is consistent with an intestinal mucosal origin. The conclusions were limited by the relatively low number and heterogeneity of the intestinal transplant patients. High GvH to HvG T cell clonal ratios were observed in the allografts of patients with donor T cell macrochimerism.

Between the V and J ends, shortened by 8 bases and 6 bases respectively, the junction contains 14 bases. The CDR3 sequence holds 12 residues, the cysteine and phenylalanine included. Of all the DNA, just the CDR3 is kept, 36 bases in frame from base 1. CDR1 is given as SGHVS and CDR2 as FNYEAQ, both from the germline V gene. Receptors were amplified or captured by the immunoSEQ multiplex PCR assay. Adaptive Biotechnologies carried out high-throughput TCR-beta CDR3 sequencing of genomic DNA for most patients. Regarding the original processing steps: Adaptive's ImmunoSEQ software was the source of the TCR sequencing data for fewer than 20 patients, while a few other patients were processed with MiXCR and VDJtools. Because the origin of CDR3 nucleotide sequences shared between donor and recipient could not be assigned, those sequences were removed. At least 2-fold expansion over unstimulated cells and a minimum CFSE-low frequency of 0.002% (template counts) or 0.001% (read counts) were required for clones to be classified as alloreactive. Clones were considered mappable if detected in sequenced pre-transplant spleen, lymph node, or MLR CFSE-low populations of the donor or recipient. Cumulative frequency of alloreactive clones was calculated as a percentage of all sequences weighted by copy number. The immuneACCESS repertoire file appears here via TCRdb, limited to in-frame rearrangements. These files lack a portion of the clones; in checked studies, under half of the deficit traces to unresolved V genes, and the cause of the others is not known. V and J calls and clone size follow that table, whereas D and trimming were derived from the DNA. The sample table holds over 60,000 clones, of which roughly 89% were seen once. The ten largest make up 6.5% to 8.5% of the sample.

The receptor chain draws on TRBV7-6 and TRBJ2-7, with TRBD2 tentatively as D gene (5 bases match). The starting material was bone marrow, obtained 734 days after intestinal transplantation. This receptor was taken from a human patient who received an intestinal transplant, so some T cells may come from the graft donor. The CDR3 region has the sequence CASSGIASEQYF. Read as DNA, the sequence is TGTGCCAGCTCCGGGATCGCCTCCGAGCAGTACTTC.